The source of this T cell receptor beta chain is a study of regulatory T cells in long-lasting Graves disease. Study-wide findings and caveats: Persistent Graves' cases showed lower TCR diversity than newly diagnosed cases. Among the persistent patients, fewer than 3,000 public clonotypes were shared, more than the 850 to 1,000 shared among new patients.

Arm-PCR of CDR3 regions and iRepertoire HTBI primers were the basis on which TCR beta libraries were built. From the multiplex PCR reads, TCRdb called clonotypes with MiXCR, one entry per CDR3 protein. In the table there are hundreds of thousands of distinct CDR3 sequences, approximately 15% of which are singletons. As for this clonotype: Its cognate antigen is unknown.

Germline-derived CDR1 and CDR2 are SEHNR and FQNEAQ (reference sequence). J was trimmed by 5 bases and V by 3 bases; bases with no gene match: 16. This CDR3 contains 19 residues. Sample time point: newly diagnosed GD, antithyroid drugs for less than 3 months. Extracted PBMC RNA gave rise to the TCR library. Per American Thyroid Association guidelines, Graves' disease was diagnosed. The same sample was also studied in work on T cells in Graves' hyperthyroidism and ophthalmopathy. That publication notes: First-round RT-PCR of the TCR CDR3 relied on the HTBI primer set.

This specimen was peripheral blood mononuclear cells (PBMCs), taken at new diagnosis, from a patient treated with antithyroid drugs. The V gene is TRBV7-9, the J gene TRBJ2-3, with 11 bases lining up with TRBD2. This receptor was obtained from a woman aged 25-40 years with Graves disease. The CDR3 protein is CASSFSGTSGRKRGDTQYF. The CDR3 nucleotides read TGTGCCAGCAGCTTTAGCGGCACTAGCGGGAGAAAGAGAGGAGATACGCAGTATTTT.